This passage covers 31 T cell receptor beta chains from one sample sequenced in a study of blood T cell repertoires in COVID-19. Data came from immunoSEQ multiplex PCR; TCRdb stores just in-frame clones and leaves some out. The repertoire holds approximately 150,000 clones, with 80% to 90% as singletons. Sequences were obtained from peripheral blood. The receptors were gathered from a man between 18 and 29 years old with COVID-19, enrolled during active disease.

The chain joins TRBV3-1 (or the pseudogene TRBV3-2) to TRBJ2-3, with TRBD1 matching 8 bases. Germline assignment: CDR1 LGHDT and CDR2 YNNKEL (reference sequence). V dropped 0 bases and J dropped 3; count of bases not matched to a gene: 5. The CDR3 has 16 amino acids. CDR3 nucleotide sequence: TGTGCCAGCAGCCAAGATCCTGGACAGGGAACAGATACGCAGTATTTT. Translating it yields CASSQDPGQGTDTQYF.

This clone was recorded only once. The gene calls are TRBV11-2 and TRBJ2-7; 14 nucleotides line up with TRBD2. CDR1 is SGHAT, CDR2 FQNNGV, per germline. V was pared by 4 bases and J by 5 bases, with 4 bases of the junction left unmatched. The CDR3 sequence is 15 residues long. CDR3 sequence (DNA): TGTGCCAGCAGCTCCGGACTAGCGGGAGGAAACGAGCAGTACTTC. Translating it yields CASSSGLAGGNEQYF.

The J gene is TRBJ2-7, the V gene TRBV27, with D perhaps TRBD2 (5 bases). Germline lookup yields CDR1 MNHEY and CDR2 SMNVEV (reference sequence). Trimming removed 5 bases from V and 3 bases from J, with 17 bases in between. The CDR3 is 15 amino acids. CDR3: CASSRRDSRGYEQYF. The CDR3 coding sequence is TGTGCCAGCAGTCGCCGGGATTCCCGGGGCTACGAGCAGTACTTC.

V gene TRBV24-1 combines with J gene TRBJ2-3, with D possibly matching TRBD1 (6 bases). CDR3 length equals 17 residues. Germline V CDR1 and CDR2: KGHDR, SFDVKD. With 5 bases removed from V and 0 bases from J, the gap between germline ends came to 17 bases. The CDR3 region is CATSVTGQRGSTDTQYF. Here the CDR3 DNA reads TGTGCCACCAGTGTCACAGGGCAGAGGGGAAGCACAGATACGCAGTATTTT.

The chain is built from TRBV11-2 and TRBJ2-7; a weak D match, TRBD1 (6 bases). Germline V gene data show CDR1 as SGHAT and CDR2 as FQNNGV. V shed 0 bases and J shed 2 bases, with 8 bases lying between them. The CDR3 totals 14 residues. DNA of the CDR3: TGTGCCAGCAGCTTAGAAAGGACAGCCTACGAGCAGTACTTC. Its translation: CASSLERTAYEQYF.

The J gene is TRBJ2-3, the V gene TRBV6-5; 7 bases map to TRBD2. V was pared by 0 bases and J by 3 bases, with 3 bases of the junction left unmatched. CDR3 length: 15 residues. Per germline, CDR1 MNHEY and CDR2 SVGAGI. This chain's CDR3 is CASSYSPGGTDTQYF. Written as DNA, the CDR3 is TGTGCCAGCAGTTACTCCCCGGGGGGAACAGATACGCAGTATTTT.

This chain uses TRBV20-1 with TRBJ2-3, with 10 positions matching TRBD2. From germline, CDR1 is DFQATT and CDR2 SNEGSKA (reference sequence). V trimming: 3 bases; J trimming: 5 bases; junction bases outside the gene matches: 14. The CDR3 runs 17 residues. The CDR3 DNA reads TGCAGTGCTAGTTGGCCGACTAGCGGGTGGAAAAGAGATACGCAGTATTTT. This gives the protein CSASWPTSGWKRDTQYF.

The V and J genes are TRBV11-2 and TRBJ2-7; 10 bases are a match to TRBD1. The CDR3 is 15 amino acids. Germline CDR1 reads SGHAT; CDR2 reads FQNNGV. V lost 5 bases and J lost 3; bases outside the gene matches: 7. The CDR3 is CASSTSGTGDYEQYF. The CDR3 nucleotides read TGTGCCAGCAGCACATCCGGGACAGGGGACTACGAGCAGTACTTC. Full variable domain (remainder filled in from reference TRBV11-2 and TRBJ2-7): EAGVAQSPRYKIIEKRQSVAFWCNPISGHATLYWYQQILGQGPKLLIQFQNNGVVDDSQLPKDRFSAERLKGVDSTLKIQPAKLEDSAVYLCASSTSGTGDYEQYFGPGTRLTVT.

The DNA of the CDR3 is TGTGCCAGCAGTGAAACTGCCTATAGCAATCAGCCCCAGCATTTT. This sequence encodes CASSETAYSNQPQHF. The chain links TRBV6-1 to TRBJ1-5; D unclear. The CDR3 sequence is 15 residues long. CDR1 is MNHNS and CDR2 is SASEGT in the germline V gene. V lost 2 bases and J 0 bases, leaving 8 bases between the germline ends.

The rearrangement uses TRBV30 and TRBJ1-5, with TRBD1 matching 7 bases. The CDR3 extends over 15 amino acids. The junction had 9 bases not matched to a gene; V was cut back by 2 bases and J by 5 bases. Germline lookup yields CDR1 GTSNPN and CDR2 SVGIG (reference sequence). This CDR3 is CAWSSFDREDQPQHF. In DNA form, the CDR3 reads TGTGCCTGGAGTTCCTTCGACAGGGAAGATCAGCCCCAGCATTTT.

The sample holds many counts of this clone. Other DNA sequences in this specimen translate into the identical CDR3. This chain connects TRBV7-2 to TRBJ2-5, with D possibly being TRBD2 (6 bases). V was shortened by 3 bases and J by 5 bases, with 10 bases between the two germline ends. This CDR3 is 13 amino acids long. CDR1 and CDR2 from the germline V gene are SGHTA and FQGNSA. The CDR3 bases are TGTGCCAGCAGCTTTACAGGAGGGGAGACCCAGTACTTC. Its protein product is CASSFTGGETQYF.

The chain joins TRBV6-5 to TRBJ1-2; a possible D gene is TRBD1 (6 bases). Germline values: CDR1 MNHEY, CDR2 SVGAGI. With 2 bases removed from V and 4 bases from J, the gap between germline ends came to 11 bases. The length of the CDR3 is 14 residues. The CDR3 sequence: CASSYTGTPYGYTF. The CDR3, as DNA: TGTGCCAGCAGTTACACCGGGACACCCTATGGCTACACCTTC.

The chain links TRBV2 to TRBJ2-2; 8 nucleotides line up with TRBD2. The length of the CDR3 is 16 residues. Germline CDR1 and CDR2: SNHLY and FYNNEI. Trimming took 7 bases from V and 7 from J; bases not matched to a gene: 14. The CDR3 nucleotides are TGTGCCAGCACCCCACGGAGCGGGAGAGGGCACGGGGAGCTGTTTTTT. Translated, it gives CASTPRSGRGHGELFF.

The V and J genes are TRBV12-3 or TRBV12-4 and TRBJ1-1; D is uncertain. There are 11 residues in the CDR3. The V gene lost 5 bases and the J gene lost 7 bases, with 8 bases spanning the gap. The CDR3 spells CASSPRIEAFF. Written as DNA, the CDR3 is TGTGCCAGCAGTCCCAGGATTGAAGCTTTCTTT.

The gene calls are TRBV28 and TRBJ2-6; 7 bases align to TRBD1. The J segment lost 2 bases and the V segment lost 3 bases, leaving 10 bases of the junction unmatched. Germline CDR1 is MDHEN and CDR2 is SYDVKM. The CDR3 spans 18 residues. This CDR3 is CASSLGDRVLAGANVLTF. The CDR3 nucleotides read TGTGCCAGCAGTTTGGGAGACAGGGTCTTGGCTGGGGCCAACGTCCTGACTTTC.

This chain connects TRBV7-8 to TRBJ2-3; the D gene is possibly TRBD1 (5 bases). Germline V gives CDR1 SGHVS, CDR2 FQNEAQ. V gave up 5 bases and J gave up 1 base, with 16 bases separating them. CDR3 length: 16 residues. CDR3 loop: CASSARTLARTDTQYF. As DNA, the CDR3 is TGTGCCAGCAGCGCACGGACACTTGCACGCACAGATACGCAGTATTTT. Complete variable domain (other parts from reference TRBV7-8 and TRBJ2-3): GAGVSQSPRYKVAKRGQDVALRCDPISGHVSLFWYQQALGQGPEFLTYFQNEAQLDKSGLPSDRFFAERPEGSVSTLKIQRTQQEDSAVYLCASSARTLARTDTQYFGPGTRLTVL.

This clone was detected once. The rearrangement joins TRBV7-8 to TRBJ2-7; no firm D call. The germline V gene encodes CDR1 SGHVS and CDR2 FQNEAQ. V lost 1 base to trimming and J lost 2 bases, with 6 bases between them. CDR3 length: 13 amino acids. The CDR3 here is CASSLGGTYEQYF. CDR3 DNA sequence: TGTGCCAGCAGCTTAGGAGGAACCTACGAGCAGTACTTC.

In nucleotides, the CDR3 is TGTGCCAGCAGCCAGGGGGGACTAGCGGCTAACAATGAGCAGTTCTTC. Its translation is CASSQGGLAANNEQFF. V usage is TRBV6-2 or TRBV6-3 and J usage is TRBJ2-1; 11 bases match TRBD2. Germline assignment: CDR1 MNHEY and CDR2 SVGEGT. CDR3 size: 16 residues. Trimming at V came to 6 bases and at J to 5 bases, leaving 9 bases not matched to a gene.

The CDR3 DNA reads TGTGCCAGCAGCCAGTCAGGGCCGAGCTCCTACGAGCAGTACTTC. Translating it yields CASSQSGPSSYEQYF. V gene TRBV3-1 (or the pseudogene TRBV3-2) combines with J gene TRBJ2-7, with a weak D call TRBD1 (5 bases). The CDR3 is 15 residues long. The V end lost 3 bases, the J end lost 0 bases, and 12 bases lay between the germline ends. Per the germline V gene, CDR1 is LGHDT and CDR2 is YNNKEL (reference sequence).

This chain joins TRBV4-1 and TRBJ2-7, with D possibly TRBD2 on 5 matching bases. Trimming left V 3 bases short and J 2 bases short, with 14 bases between. Germline V gives CDR1 MGHRA, CDR2 YSYEKL. This CDR3 has 15 residues. The CDR3 DNA reads as TGCGCCAGCAGCCATGATGCGGGTGTTGCCTACGAGCAGTACTTC. The encoded protein is CASSHDAGVAYEQYF.

This rearrangement joins TRBV19 to TRBJ2-7; TRBD1 matches at 8 bases. V was pared by 5 bases and J by 5 bases, with 8 bases of the junction left unmatched. Germline V gives CDR1 LNHDA, CDR2 SQIVND (reference sequence). CDR3 length equals 14 residues. The DNA of the CDR3 is TGTGCCAGTAGTCCGGGACAGGTACGGGACGAGCAGTACTTC. It encodes CASSPGQVRDEQYF.

V usage is TRBV28 and J usage is TRBJ1-2, with TRBD1 matching 8 bases. There are 13 residues in the CDR3. CDR1 and CDR2 from the germline V gene are MDHEN and SYDVKM. The J segment lost 6 bases and the V segment lost 7 bases, leaving 7 bases of the junction unmatched. The chain's CDR3 is CASTHQGADGYTF. The CDR3 DNA reads as TGTGCCAGCACCCATCAGGGGGCTGATGGCTACACCTTC.

The chain combines TRBV7-9 with TRBJ1-6; possible D gene TRBD1, 5 bases. Trimming removed 3 bases at V and 12 bases at J, with 9 bases between. The length of the CDR3 is 12 residues. Germline lookup yields CDR1 SEHNR and CDR2 FQNEAQ (reference sequence). The CDR3: CASSFGGGPLHF. The CDR3 DNA is TGTGCCAGCAGCTTTGGGGGAGGACCCCTCCACTTT.

The chain is built from TRBV5-5 and TRBJ2-7; 7 positions agree with TRBD1. With V trimmed by 1 base and J by 5 bases, 12 bases remained unmatched. Per the germline V gene, CDR1 is SGHKS and CDR2 is YYEKEE (reference sequence). The CDR3 totals 16 residues. The CDR3 DNA reads as TGTGCCAGCAGCTTGTCGCCCGACAGGGAGAAGGACGAGCAGTACTTC. It specifies CASSLSPDREKDEQYF.

The chain recombines TRBV4-1 with TRBJ2-7; 12 bases fit TRBD2. Germline V gives CDR1 MGHRA, CDR2 YSYEKL. J lost 3 bases, V lost 1 base, and 4 bases had no gene match. CDR3 size: 16 residues. CDR3 in amino acids: CASSQVPGLAGYEQYF. The CDR3 DNA is TGCGCCAGCAGCCAAGTTCCGGGACTAGCGGGCTACGAGCAGTACTTC.

The chain combines TRBV5-1 with TRBJ1-4; D not resolved. The length of the CDR3 is 14 residues. The ends were cut back, 2 bases at V and 7 bases at J, with 12 bases in the middle. CDR1 SGHRS and CDR2 YFSETQ come from the germline V gene. CDR3 protein: CASSFGVVSEKLFF. CDR3 coding DNA: TGCGCCAGCAGCTTCGGGGTTGTCAGTGAAAAACTGTTTTTT.

The chain links TRBV19 to TRBJ2-1; perhaps TRBD2 as D (5 bases). Germline V gives CDR1 LNHDA, CDR2 SQIVND (reference sequence). The CDR3 contains 19 residues. Trimming took off 5 bases at V and 4 bases at J, with 27 bases between the two ends. CDR3 nucleotide sequence: TGTGCCAGTAGTGTTTATTGGCAGCGGAGGTCGCGTTCATACAATGAGCAGTTCTTC. Translated, it gives CASSVYWQRRSRSYNEQFF.

The genes are TRBV28 and TRBJ2-1; 10 nucleotides match TRBD2. Trimming took 2 bases from V and 4 from J; bases not matched to a gene: 2. Germline V gene sequence: CDR1 MDHEN, CDR2 SYDVKM. The CDR3 spans 15 residues. CDR3 protein: CASSLGLAVYNEQFF. For the CDR3, the DNA is TGTGCCAGCAGTTTAGGACTAGCGGTTTACAATGAGCAGTTCTTC. Based on the CDR3 plus reference TRBV28 and TRBJ2-1, the full variable domain is DVKVTQSSRYLVKRTGEKVFLECVQDMDHENMFWYRQDPGLGLRLIYFSYDVKMKEKGDIPEGYSVSREKKERFSLILESASTNQTSMYLCASSLGLAVYNEQFFGPGTRLTVL.

This clone has a single count. The V gene is TRBV6-4, the J gene TRBJ2-2; 11 nucleotides agree with TRBD1. CDR3 length equals 15 residues. Germline loops: CDR1 MRHNA, CDR2 SNTAGT. Trimming cost V 4 bases and J 3 bases; bases outside gene matches: 1. CDR3: CASSGTGGDTGELFF. The CDR3 coding sequence is TGTGCCAGCAGTGGGACAGGGGGCGACACCGGGGAGCTGTTTTTT.

The gene calls are TRBV28 and TRBJ1-2; 7 bases agree with TRBD1. This CDR3 is 16 amino acids long. Germline CDR1 is MDHEN and CDR2 is SYDVKM. The V and J ends lost 5 bases and 0 bases, in that order; junction bases with no gene match: 9. In nucleotides, the CDR3 is TGTGCCAGCAGTATCCCCCCAGGGGGACCTAACTATGGCTACACCTTC. Encoded protein: CASSIPPGGPNYGYTF.

This rearrangement joins TRBV28 to TRBJ2-7; TRBD2 agrees at 10 bases. The V and J ends lost 6 bases and 2 bases, in that order; junction bases with no gene match: 7. The CDR3 runs 15 residues. In germline, CDR1 is MDHEN, CDR2 SYDVKM. CDR3 bases: TGTGCCAGCAGAGCACCTAGCGGGGGCCCCTACGAGCAGTACTTC. Amino acids: CASRAPSGGPYEQYF.